The T cell receptor beta chain described here comes from a study of glioma-infiltrating T cells after dendritic cell vaccination. Study overall: Glioblastoma patients came from Phase I and II dendritic cell vaccination trials. Monocyte-derived dendritic cells, cultured six to seven days with IL-4 and GM-CSF, were pulsed with autologous tumor lysate.

Germline V gene sequence: CDR1 SGHRS, CDR2 YFSETQ. The CDR3 extends over 16 amino acids. Losses at the gene ends were 1 base for V and 8 bases for J; bases not matched to a gene: 12. The primer mix had 60 V beta and 13 J beta primers. Sequenced by immunoSEQ multiplex PCR; TCRdb stores in-frame clones only, minus some. Among around 73,000 clones, approximately 80% were seen once, and the ten largest hold approximately 2.3%. This clone was counted a single time. V and J are TRBV5-1 and TRBJ1-5, with TRBD1 matching 7 bases. The clonotype originates from a human donor with glioblastoma. The sequences come from blood, collected before dendritic cell vaccination. CDR3 sequence (DNA): TGCGCCAGCAGCTTGTATGGACAGGCCTTGGGAGAGCCCCAGCATTTT. Translated: CASSLYGQALGEPQHF.